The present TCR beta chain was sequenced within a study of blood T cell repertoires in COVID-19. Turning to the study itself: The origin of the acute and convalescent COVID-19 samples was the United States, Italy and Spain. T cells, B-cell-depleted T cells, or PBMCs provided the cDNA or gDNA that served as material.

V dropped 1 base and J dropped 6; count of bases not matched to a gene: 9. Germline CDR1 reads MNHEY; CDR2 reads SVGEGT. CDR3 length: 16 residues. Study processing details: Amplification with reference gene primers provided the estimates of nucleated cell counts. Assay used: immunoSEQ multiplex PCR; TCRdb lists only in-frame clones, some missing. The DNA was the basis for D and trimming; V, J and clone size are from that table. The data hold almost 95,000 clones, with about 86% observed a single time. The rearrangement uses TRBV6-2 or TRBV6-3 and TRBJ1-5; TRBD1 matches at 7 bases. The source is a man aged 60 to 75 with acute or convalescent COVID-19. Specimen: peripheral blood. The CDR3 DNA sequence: TGTGCCAGCAGTTACTACCTGGACAGGTTGACTCAGCCCCAGCATTTT. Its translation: CASSYYLDRLTQPQHF.